This T cell receptor beta chain stems from a study of T cell repertoires in cytomegalovirus infection. Trimming left V 3 bases short and J 10 bases short, with 9 bases between. This CDR3 has 11 residues. Germline loops: CDR1 ENHRY, CDR2 SYGVKD. To note about this clonotype: No antigen is known for it.

TCRdb reprocessed the reads with MiXCR, giving one entry per CDR3 protein. Seen here are around 70,000 distinct CDR3 sequences, about 29% observed once, and the top ten hold 59%. J is TRBJ1-2 and V is TRBV10-3, with a possible D match to TRBD1 (5 bases). The source material was CD8+ T cells from cultured PBMCs, sampled from culture after CMV antigen stimulation. The sequence came from a human donor in good health (CMV status not recorded). Some clones in this sample may be carry-over from other donors' samples. CDR3 sequence reads: CAISDREAYTF. DNA of the CDR3: TGTGCCATCAGTGACAGGGAAGCCTACACCTTC.